Each of the 10 T cell receptor beta chains below was sequenced from the same sample in a study of control samples from healthy donors and cancer patients (dated by TCRdb to 2020 to 2021). The library relied on the immunoSEQ multiplex PCR assay. TCRdb took this table from immuneACCESS and kept in-frame rearrangements with V and J called. Such tables lack part of the clones; where checked against another copy, unresolved V genes explain under half of the gap, and the rest is unexplained. The sample profile shows 80,000 or so clones; roughly 91% of them were found once. 4.5% to 7% of the sample lies in the top ten. The sequenced material came from blood. The receptor source for this set is a man aged 50 to 59 in good health.

The rearrangement joins TRBV5-5 to TRBJ1-5, with D possibly TRBD1 on 6 matching bases. Trimming cost V 4 bases and J 10 bases, with 21 bases left between them. The length of the CDR3 is 15 residues. The germline CDR1 and CDR2 sequences are SGHKS and YYEKEE (reference sequence). The CDR3 sequence: CASSRDGTREGPQHF. The CDR3 DNA reads as TGTGCCAGCAGCCGGGACGGGACAAGGGAAGGTCCCCAGCATTTT.

The chain is built from TRBV29-1 and TRBJ1-1, with D perhaps TRBD1 (6 bases). This CDR3 is 9 amino acids long. Germline V lookup: CDR1 SQVTM, CDR2 ANQGSEA. The V and J ends lost 7 bases and 11 bases respectively, with 11 bases between them. CDR3 nucleotides: TGCAGCGCAGCCAGGGGCGCTTTCTTT. This translates into CSAARGAFF.

The chain joins TRBV5-5 to TRBJ2-7; D perhaps matches TRBD1 (5 bases). Germline V gene sequence: CDR1 SGHKS, CDR2 YYEKEE (reference sequence). V dropped 3 bases and J dropped 6 bases, with 16 bases sitting between them. The CDR3 is made up of 14 amino acids. CDR3: CASSYKQDGLEQYF. The CDR3 DNA is TGTGCCAGCAGCTATAAACAGGACGGTCTCGAGCAGTACTTC.

This chain links TRBV12-5 with TRBJ2-1; no definite D call. The CDR3 has 14 residues. The germline V and J ends were trimmed by 1 base and 3 bases, with 7 bases remaining between them. Germline V gives CDR1 LGHNT, CDR2 FRNRAP. As DNA, the CDR3 is TGTGCTAGTGGTTTGGCCGGCAGCTACAATGAGCAGTTCTTC. Its protein product is CASGLAGSYNEQFF.

The chain carries TRBV9 and TRBJ1-4, with D perhaps matching TRBD1 (5 bases). The CDR3 contains 14 residues. Looked up from germline, CDR1 is SGDLS and CDR2 is YYNGEE. Trimming removed 0 bases from V and 7 bases from J, with 10 bases in between. The CDR3 nucleotides are TGTGCCAGCAGCGTAGAAGGGGTGGGTGAAAAACTGTTTTTT. Its protein product is CASSVEGVGEKLFF.

This chain links TRBV27 with TRBJ1-2; 10 bases match TRBD1. Germline V gene sequence: CDR1 MNHEY, CDR2 SMNVEV (reference sequence). This CDR3 is 15 amino acids long. V shed 0 bases and J 5 bases; nucleotides not matched to a gene: 3. CDR3 protein: CASSLSRGQGYGYTF. The CDR3 nucleotides read TGTGCCAGCAGTTTATCGAGGGGACAGGGGTATGGCTACACCTTC.

This clone was observed once. CDR3 coding DNA: TGTGCCAGCAGCTTAAGGTCAGGGACCGGGGAGCTGTTTTTT. This translates into CASSLRSGTGELFF. This chain joins TRBV13 and TRBJ2-2; D is perhaps TRBD1 (5 bases). With 2 bases removed from V and 5 bases from J, the gap between germline ends came to 9 bases. This CDR3 comprises 14 residues. Germline CDR1 PRHDT, CDR2 FYEKMQ (reference sequence).

This clone showed up just once. The chain recombines TRBV12-3 or TRBV12-4 with TRBJ2-7; tentatively, D is TRBD2 (5 bases). This CDR3 region has 13 residues. V lost 3 bases to trimming and J lost 3 bases, with 9 bases between them. The CDR3 DNA reads as TGTGCCAGCAGTTTTGAAGAGGGCTACGAGCAGTACTTC. Translation: CASSFEEGYEQYF.

The chain combines TRBV10-3 with TRBJ1-6; 10 bases align to TRBD1. This CDR3 contains 15 residues. The V gene's germline CDR1 is ENHRY and CDR2 SYGVKD. The ends lost 4 bases at V and 3 bases at J; junction bases unmatched: 0. CDR3 DNA sequence: TGTGCCATCAGTGGGGACAGGGGCTATAATTCACCCCTCCACTTT. Its translation: CAISGDRGYNSPLHF.

The chain joins TRBV9 to TRBJ1-1; no firm D call. CDR1 and CDR2 from the germline V gene are SGDLS and YYNGEE. Trimming left V 0 bases short and J 1 base short, with 7 bases between. CDR3 length: 14 amino acids. Written as DNA, the CDR3 is TGTGCCAGCAGCGTAGCCAACCCGAACACTGAAGCTTTCTTT. It encodes CASSVANPNTEAFF.